A single sample is the source of the 15 T cell receptor beta chains below, sequenced in a study of a mutant IDH1 vaccine in newly diagnosed glioma. Regarding time point: week 5, during vaccination. All doses held 300 ug of mutant IDH1 20-mer peptide, with topical imiquimod. Their specific antigens are unknown. Only in-frame clones appear in the TCRdb table, and some are missing; sequencing was by immunoSEQ multiplex PCR. The table has roughly 11,000 clones, roughly 84% seen once. The source material was PBMCs, sampled from a glioma patient whose treatment included an IDH1 peptide vaccine. Source of these receptors: a woman aged 40-49 years with glioma. Some clones in this sample may be carry-over from other donors' samples.

The V and J genes are TRBV9 and TRBJ2-5; D remains unclear. V lost 2 bases and J lost 4, with 9 bases in between. The CDR3 covers 13 residues. Looked up from germline, CDR1 is SGDLS and CDR2 is YYNGEE. The CDR3 region has the DNA TGTGCCAGCAGCGTTACGAACTCAGAGACCCAGTACTTC. Amino acid sequence: CASSVTNSETQYF. The full variable domain, rest sourced from reference TRBV9 and TRBJ2-5, is DSGVTQTPKHLITATGQRVTLRCSPRSGDLSVYWYQQSLDQGLQFLIQYYNGEERAKGNILERFSAQQFPDLHSELNLSSLELGDSALYFCASSVTNSETQYFGPGTRLLVL.

V usage is TRBV4-1 and J usage is TRBJ2-7; TRBD1 is a possible D gene (6 bases). The germline gives CDR1 MGHRA, CDR2 YSYEKL. V lost 4 bases to trimming and J lost 4 bases, with 14 bases between them. CDR3 size: 14 residues. CDR3 residues: CASSPPADRYEQYF. CDR3 nucleotide sequence: TGCGCCAGCAGCCCTCCGGCGGACAGATACGAGCAGTACTTC.

The V gene is TRBV7-2, the J gene TRBJ2-6, with D unresolved. The ends were cut back, 0 bases at V and 3 bases at J, with 0 bases in the middle. Germline-derived CDR1 and CDR2 are SGHTA and FQGNSA. The CDR3 is 13 residues long. In DNA, the CDR3 is TGTGCCAGCAGCTTAGCTGGGGCCAACGTCCTGACTTTC. It encodes CASSLAGANVLTF.

This clone is classed as medium-sized (0.01 to 0.1%). The V and J genes are TRBV9 and TRBJ1-2; unclear D gene. There are 11 residues in the CDR3. Trimming stripped 3 bases from V and 8 bases from J, with 8 bases between. Germline V gives CDR1 SGDLS, CDR2 YYNGEE. The CDR3 reads CASSALGGYTF. The DNA of the CDR3 is TGTGCCAGCAGCGCCTTAGGAGGCTACACCTTC.

V gene TRBV7-9 combines with J gene TRBJ1-1; D is uncertain. The germline V gene encodes CDR1 SEHNR and CDR2 FQNEAQ (reference sequence). Trimming cost V 4 bases and J 1 base, with 4 bases left between them. The CDR3 is 12 residues long. The CDR3 loop is CASSYGNTEAFF. In DNA form, the CDR3 reads TGTGCCAGCAGCTACGGGAACACTGAAGCTTTCTTT.

The CDR3 DNA reads TGTGCCAGTCTGTTTGCCGGGACAGTGAACACTGAAGCTTTCTTT. Protein product: CASLFAGTVNTEAFF. The rearrangement links TRBV6-1 to TRBJ1-1, with TRBD1 identical over 7 bases. The CDR3 totals 15 residues. Trimming removed 9 bases from V and 0 bases from J; junction bases left unmatched: 10. Germline V CDR1 and CDR2: MNHNS, SASEGT.

This chain uses TRBV5-4 with TRBJ2-7; D remains unclear. V was shortened by 3 bases and J by 2 bases, with 9 bases between the two germline ends. Germline V gene data show CDR1 as SGHNT and CDR2 as YYREEE (reference sequence). This CDR3 is built from 13 residues. The CDR3 protein is CASSSQRTYEQYF. In DNA, the CDR3 is TGTGCCAGCAGCTCTCAACGCACCTACGAGCAGTACTTC. Drawing the rest from reference TRBV5-4 and TRBJ2-7, the complete variable domain is ETGVTQSPTHLIKTRGQQVTLRCSSQSGHNTVSWYQQALGQGPQFIFQYYREEENGRGNFPPRFSGLQFPNYSSELNVNALELDDSALYLCASSSQRTYEQYFGPGTRLTVT.

V usage is TRBV18 and J usage is TRBJ2-5; no reliable D call. V gave up 1 base and J gave up 3 bases, with 9 bases separating them. This CDR3 comprises 14 residues. The germline V gene encodes CDR1 KGHSH and CDR2 LQKENI. The CDR3 spells CASSPLDVKETQYF. DNA of the CDR3: TGTGCCAGCTCACCACTTGATGTGAAAGAGACCCAGTACTTC.

The chain joins TRBV7-2 to TRBJ1-3; D is perhaps TRBD1 (5 bases). In germline, CDR1 is SGHTA, CDR2 FQGNSA. Trimming took 3 bases from V and 2 from J, leaving 8 bases between them. This CDR3 comprises 14 residues. DNA of the CDR3: TGTGCCAGCAGCTTTTCAGGGACTGGAAACACCATATATTTT. Translating gives CASSFSGTGNTIYF.

The chain recombines TRBV5-1 with TRBJ2-2, with TRBD2 identical over 8 bases. The length of the CDR3 is 16 residues. The V gene end was trimmed by 5 bases and the J gene end by 6 bases; junction bases not matched to a gene: 12. Germline CDR1 is SGHRS and CDR2 is YFSETQ. CDR3: CASSSYGGAVAGELFF. The CDR3 coding sequence is TGCGCCAGCAGTTCCTACGGGGGGGCGGTCGCCGGGGAGCTGTTTTTT.

The chain employs TRBV5-5 and TRBJ1-2, with TRBD1 as a possible D gene (5 bases). There are 12 residues in the CDR3. Trimming cost V 0 bases and J 7 bases, with 7 bases left between them. Germline CDR1 and CDR2: SGHKS and YYEKEE (reference sequence). The CDR3 here is CASSLGGFGYTF. The CDR3 DNA is TGTGCCAGCAGCTTGGGGGGGTTTGGCTACACCTTC.

V and J are TRBV7-8 and TRBJ2-2, with a possible D match to TRBD2 (6 bases). CDR3 length equals 16 residues. V was trimmed by 5 bases and J by 2 bases, leaving 15 bases between them. Germline CDR1 is SGHVS and CDR2 is FQNEAQ. The CDR3 nucleotides are TGTGCCAGCAGCCCGTCGGTAGCGGCCAACACCGGGGAGCTGTTTTTT. It yields the protein CASSPSVAANTGELFF.

The chain couples TRBV6-1 to TRBJ2-4; tentative D call: TRBD1 (6 bases). CDR3 length: 12 amino acids. In germline, CDR1 is MNHNS, CDR2 SASEGT. V was cut by 0 bases and J by 13 bases, with 10 bases left in between. The CDR3 region has the DNA TGTGCCAGCAGTGAAGCCAAGGACAGACAGTACTTC. It encodes CASSEAKDRQYF.

This clone appeared a few times. The gene calls are TRBV6-1 and TRBJ1-3; D possibly corresponds to TRBD1 (6 bases). Trimming cost V 2 bases and J 0 bases, with 11 bases left between them. Germline CDR1 and CDR2: MNHNS and SASEGT. The CDR3 length is 16 residues. The CDR3 here is CASSEQEGHSGNTIYF. The CDR3 DNA reads as TGTGCCAGCAGTGAACAGGAGGGACACTCTGGAAACACCATATATTTT.

This clone was detected only a few times. V usage is TRBV28 and J usage is TRBJ1-1; D is unresolved. The germline CDR1 and CDR2 sequences are MDHEN and SYDVKM. V dropped 1 base and J dropped 2 bases, with 5 bases sitting between them. There are 13 residues in the CDR3. The CDR3 nucleotides read TGTGCCAGCAGTTTATCGGGTAACACTGAAGCTTTCTTT. This translates into CASSLSGNTEAFF. The full variable domain, with the rest looked up from reference TRBV28 and TRBJ1-1, is DVKVTQSSRYLVKRTGEKVFLECVQDMDHENMFWYRQDPGLGLRLIYFSYDVKMKEKGDIPEGYSVSREKKERFSLILESASTNQTSMYLCASSLSGNTEAFFGQGTRLTVV.